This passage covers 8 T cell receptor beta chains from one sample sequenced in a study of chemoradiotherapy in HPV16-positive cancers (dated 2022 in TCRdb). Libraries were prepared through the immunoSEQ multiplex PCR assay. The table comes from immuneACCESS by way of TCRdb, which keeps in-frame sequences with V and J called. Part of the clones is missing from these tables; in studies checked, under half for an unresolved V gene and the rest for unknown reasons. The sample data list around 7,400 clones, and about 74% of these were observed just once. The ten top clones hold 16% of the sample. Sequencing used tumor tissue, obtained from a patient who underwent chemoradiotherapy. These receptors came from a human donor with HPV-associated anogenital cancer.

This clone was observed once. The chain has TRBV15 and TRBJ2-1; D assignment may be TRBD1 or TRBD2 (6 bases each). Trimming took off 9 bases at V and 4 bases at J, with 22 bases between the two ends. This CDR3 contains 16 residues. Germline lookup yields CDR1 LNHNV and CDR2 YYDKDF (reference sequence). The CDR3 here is CATNNGAGTIYNEQFF. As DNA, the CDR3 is TGTGCCACGAATAACGGGGCGGGGACAATTTACAATGAGCAGTTCTTC.

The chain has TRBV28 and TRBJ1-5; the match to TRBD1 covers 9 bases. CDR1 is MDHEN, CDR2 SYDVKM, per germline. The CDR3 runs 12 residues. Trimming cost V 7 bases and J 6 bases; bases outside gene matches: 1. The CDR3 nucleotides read TGTGCCAGCAAGACAGGGGGTCAGCCCCAGCATTTT. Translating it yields CASKTGGQPQHF.

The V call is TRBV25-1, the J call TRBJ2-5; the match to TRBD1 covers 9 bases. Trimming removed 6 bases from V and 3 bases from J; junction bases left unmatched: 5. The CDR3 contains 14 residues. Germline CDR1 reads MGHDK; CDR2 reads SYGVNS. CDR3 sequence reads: CASSPRTGEETQYF. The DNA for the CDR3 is TGTGCCAGCAGCCCCCGGACAGGGGAAGAGACCCAGTACTTC.

DNA of the CDR3: TGTGCCAGCTCACCAACGATCGGGGGACCCAGCTATGGCTACACCTTC. It translates to CASSPTIGGPSYGYTF. The rearrangement joins TRBV18 to TRBJ1-2, with a tentative D call TRBD1 (5 bases). Trimming removed 2 bases from V and 4 bases from J, with 17 bases in between. Germline V gives CDR1 KGHSH, CDR2 LQKENI. The CDR3 has 16 amino acids.

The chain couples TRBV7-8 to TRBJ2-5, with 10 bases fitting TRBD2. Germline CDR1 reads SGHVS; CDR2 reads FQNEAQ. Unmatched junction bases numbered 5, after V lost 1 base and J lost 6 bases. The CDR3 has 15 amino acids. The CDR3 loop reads CASSLVGTSVKTQYF. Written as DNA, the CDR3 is TGTGCCAGCAGCTTAGTAGGGACTAGCGTGAAGACCCAGTACTTC.

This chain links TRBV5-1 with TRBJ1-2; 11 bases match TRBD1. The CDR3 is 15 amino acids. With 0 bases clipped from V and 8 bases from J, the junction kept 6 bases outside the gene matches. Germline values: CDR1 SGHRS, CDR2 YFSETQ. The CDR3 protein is CASSLDRGQGDGYTF. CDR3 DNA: TGCGCCAGCAGCTTGGATAGGGGACAGGGGGACGGCTACACCTTC.

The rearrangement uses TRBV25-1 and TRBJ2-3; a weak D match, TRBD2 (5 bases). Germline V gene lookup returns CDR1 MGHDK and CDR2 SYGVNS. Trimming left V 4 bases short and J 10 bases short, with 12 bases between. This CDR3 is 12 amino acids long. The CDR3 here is CASSGLSYAQYF. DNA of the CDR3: TGTGCCAGCAGTGGACTAAGTTACGCGCAGTATTTT.

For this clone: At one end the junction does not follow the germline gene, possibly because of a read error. The CDR3 reads CASSLGDAGEQYF. CDR3 DNA sequence: TGTGCTAGCAGCTTAGGGGATGCGGGCGAGCAGTACTTC. V usage is TRBV7-7 and J usage is TRBJ2-7; D is possibly TRBD1 or TRBD2 (5 bases each). This CDR3 has 13 residues. From germline, CDR1 is SSHAT and CDR2 FNYEAQ (reference sequence).